This paragraph reports one T cell receptor beta chain. Its antigen is undetermined. The data derive from a study of cytomegalovirus exposure and HLA in healthy donors. PCR amplification relied on 60 Vbeta primers (plus 13 Jbeta primers). Measured with immunoSEQ multiplex PCR; TCRdb has only the in-frame clones, and not every one. Among about 150,000 clones, around 79% were seen once, and the ten largest hold 1.3% to 1.5%. V lost 4 bases and J lost 8; bases outside the gene matches: 8. Looked up from germline, CDR1 is SGHDT and CDR2 is YYEEEE. The CDR3 runs to 13 residues. Findings of the study overall: The CMV antigen specificity of three CMV-associated chains was confirmed through in vitro analysis. Among the most significant clusters, several appeared linked to common viral pathogens in a later analysis. In an earlier analysis, in approximately 630 donors, most V segments appeared productive either ~90% or ~30% of the time. According to reports, the classifier identified cytomegalovirus status with high specificity and sensitivity.

V usage is TRBV5-6 and J usage is TRBJ1-2, with 7 bases aligning to TRBD1. Sequenced input: PBMCs. The origin of this receptor is a man aged 18 to 30 in good health and CMV-seronegative. CDR3 sequence (DNA): TGTGCCAGCAGCCAGGACAGGCCCAGGGGCTACACCTTC. It specifies CASSQDRPRGYTF.